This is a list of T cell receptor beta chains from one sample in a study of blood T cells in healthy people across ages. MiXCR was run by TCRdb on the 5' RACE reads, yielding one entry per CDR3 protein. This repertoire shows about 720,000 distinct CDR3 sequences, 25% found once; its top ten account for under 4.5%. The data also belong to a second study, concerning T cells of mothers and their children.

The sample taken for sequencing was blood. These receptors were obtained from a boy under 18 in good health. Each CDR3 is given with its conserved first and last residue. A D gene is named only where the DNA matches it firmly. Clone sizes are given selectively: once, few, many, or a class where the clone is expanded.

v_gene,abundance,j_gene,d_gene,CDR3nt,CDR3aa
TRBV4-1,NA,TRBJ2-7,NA,TGCGCCAGCAGCCAAGAACCAGGGGCAGCGAGCGAGCAGTACTTC,CASSQEPGAASEQYF
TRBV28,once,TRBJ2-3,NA,TGTGCCAGCAGTTTTGCGAAGGGACCCACAGATACGCAGTATTTT,CASSFAKGPTDTQYF
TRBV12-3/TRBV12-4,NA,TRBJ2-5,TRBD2,TGTGCCAGCAGTCCATATGGTTCGGGAGGGGAGACCCAGTACTTC,CASSPYGSGGETQYF
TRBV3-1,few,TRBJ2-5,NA,TGTGCCAGCAGCCAAACCGCAGGAGTTGTGACCCAGTACTTC,CASSQTAGVVTQYF
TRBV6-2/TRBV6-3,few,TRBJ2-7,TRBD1,TGTGCCAGCAGTTTCCCCCGGGACAGGGGGCAGGGCGGGTACGAGCAGTACTTC,CASSFPRDRGQGGYEQYF
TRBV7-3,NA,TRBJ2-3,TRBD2,TGTGCCAGCAGCCTCACCGGGACTAGCGGGCCCCAGGAAGATACGCAGTATTTT,CASSLTGTSGPQEDTQYF
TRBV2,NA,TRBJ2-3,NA,TGTGCCAGCAGTGAAGCGGCGATTACTAGTAGGCAGTATTTT,CASSEAAITSRQYF
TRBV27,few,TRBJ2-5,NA,TGTGCCAGCAGTTCCCACCTCTTGGGGACCCAGTACTTC,CASSSHLLGTQYF
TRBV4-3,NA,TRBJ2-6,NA,TGCGCCAGCAGCCAAGATCGATCGGGTGGGGCCAACGTCCTGACTTTC,CASSQDRSGGANVLTF
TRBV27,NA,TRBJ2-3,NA,TGTGCCAGCAGTTTCCGGGCGGCACGCACAGATACGCAGTATTTT,CASSFRAARTDTQYF
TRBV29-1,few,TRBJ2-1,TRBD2,TGCAGCGTGACTCTTGGCGGGAGTCTCTACAATGAGCAGTTCTTC,CSVTLGGSLYNEQFF
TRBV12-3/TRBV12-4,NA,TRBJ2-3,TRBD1,TGTGCCAGCAGTCTACAGGGGGTTGCGGCAGATGTGGAGTATTTT,CASSLQGVAADVEYF
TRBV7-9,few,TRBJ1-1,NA,TGTGCCAGCAGCGGCATCGGGCAGGCCCTATTCTTTTCGGACACTGAAGCTTTCTTT,CASSGIGQALFFSDTEAFF
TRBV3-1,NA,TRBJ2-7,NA,TGTGCCAGCAGCCCCCTTCGAGGACGGAACTCCTACGAGCAGTACTTC,CASSPLRGRNSYEQYF
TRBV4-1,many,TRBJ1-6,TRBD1,TGCGCCAGCAGCCAAGGGACAGGGAGTAATTCACCCCTCCACTTT,CASSQGTGSNSPLHF
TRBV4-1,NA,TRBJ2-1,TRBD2,TGCGCCAGCAGCCAAGGGGGGACTAGTTCTGAGCAGCAGTTCTTC,CASSQGGTSSEQQFF
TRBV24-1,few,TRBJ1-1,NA,TGTGCCACCAGTGAAGGCAGGACGTCCACTGAAGCTTTCTTT,CATSEGRTSTEAFF
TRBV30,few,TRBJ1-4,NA,TGTGCCTGGAACGGAGGCTATGTTGAAAAACTGTTTTTT,CAWNGGYVEKLFF
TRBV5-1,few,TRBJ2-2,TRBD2,TGCGCCAGCAGCTTGAGCGGGGGCGCGTCGACCGGGGAGCTGTTTTTT,CASSLSGGASTGELFF
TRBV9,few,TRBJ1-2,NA,TGTGCCAGCAGCGTAGCCTCCAACCAGGGTTATGGCTACACCTTC,CASSVASNQGYGYTF
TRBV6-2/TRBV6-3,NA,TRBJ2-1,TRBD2,TGTGCCAGCAGTTACCCGAGCGGGGATTACAATGAGCAGTTCTTC,CASSYPSGDYNEQFF
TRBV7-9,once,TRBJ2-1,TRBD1,TGTGCCGGCGGACAGGGGGTCAGTGAGCAGTTCTTC,CAGGQGVSEQFF